This T cell receptor beta chain was identified in a study of blood T cell repertoires in COVID-19. Across the whole study: T cells, B-cell-depleted T cells, or PBMCs supplied cDNA or gDNA.

Authors' methods: Amplification of reference gene primers provided the estimated nucleated cell counts. Repertoires were generated with immunoSEQ multiplex PCR, while TCRdb's copy carries only in-frame clones and drops some. D and trimming were read from the DNA, whereas the V and J calls and clone size are those reported in that table. The data show fewer than 350,000 clones, around 89% seen once. Study members were between roughly 18 and 100 years old and lived in over 20 US regions. Germline CDR1 reads SGHNT; CDR2 reads YYREEE (reference sequence). This CDR3 has 14 amino acids. V trimming: 4 bases; J trimming: 7 bases; junction bases outside the gene matches: 8.

The sample was PBMCs or T cells enriched from blood (not recorded which). This chain connects TRBV5-4 to TRBJ2-1; 7 bases are a match to TRBD2. This TCR came from a woman aged 60-70 years in a cohort exposed to, infected with or recovered from COVID-19 (not recorded which). This CDR3 reads CASSRGLEGNEQFF. The CDR3 DNA reads as TGTGCCAGCAGCCGCGGACTAGAAGGGAATGAGCAGTTCTTC.